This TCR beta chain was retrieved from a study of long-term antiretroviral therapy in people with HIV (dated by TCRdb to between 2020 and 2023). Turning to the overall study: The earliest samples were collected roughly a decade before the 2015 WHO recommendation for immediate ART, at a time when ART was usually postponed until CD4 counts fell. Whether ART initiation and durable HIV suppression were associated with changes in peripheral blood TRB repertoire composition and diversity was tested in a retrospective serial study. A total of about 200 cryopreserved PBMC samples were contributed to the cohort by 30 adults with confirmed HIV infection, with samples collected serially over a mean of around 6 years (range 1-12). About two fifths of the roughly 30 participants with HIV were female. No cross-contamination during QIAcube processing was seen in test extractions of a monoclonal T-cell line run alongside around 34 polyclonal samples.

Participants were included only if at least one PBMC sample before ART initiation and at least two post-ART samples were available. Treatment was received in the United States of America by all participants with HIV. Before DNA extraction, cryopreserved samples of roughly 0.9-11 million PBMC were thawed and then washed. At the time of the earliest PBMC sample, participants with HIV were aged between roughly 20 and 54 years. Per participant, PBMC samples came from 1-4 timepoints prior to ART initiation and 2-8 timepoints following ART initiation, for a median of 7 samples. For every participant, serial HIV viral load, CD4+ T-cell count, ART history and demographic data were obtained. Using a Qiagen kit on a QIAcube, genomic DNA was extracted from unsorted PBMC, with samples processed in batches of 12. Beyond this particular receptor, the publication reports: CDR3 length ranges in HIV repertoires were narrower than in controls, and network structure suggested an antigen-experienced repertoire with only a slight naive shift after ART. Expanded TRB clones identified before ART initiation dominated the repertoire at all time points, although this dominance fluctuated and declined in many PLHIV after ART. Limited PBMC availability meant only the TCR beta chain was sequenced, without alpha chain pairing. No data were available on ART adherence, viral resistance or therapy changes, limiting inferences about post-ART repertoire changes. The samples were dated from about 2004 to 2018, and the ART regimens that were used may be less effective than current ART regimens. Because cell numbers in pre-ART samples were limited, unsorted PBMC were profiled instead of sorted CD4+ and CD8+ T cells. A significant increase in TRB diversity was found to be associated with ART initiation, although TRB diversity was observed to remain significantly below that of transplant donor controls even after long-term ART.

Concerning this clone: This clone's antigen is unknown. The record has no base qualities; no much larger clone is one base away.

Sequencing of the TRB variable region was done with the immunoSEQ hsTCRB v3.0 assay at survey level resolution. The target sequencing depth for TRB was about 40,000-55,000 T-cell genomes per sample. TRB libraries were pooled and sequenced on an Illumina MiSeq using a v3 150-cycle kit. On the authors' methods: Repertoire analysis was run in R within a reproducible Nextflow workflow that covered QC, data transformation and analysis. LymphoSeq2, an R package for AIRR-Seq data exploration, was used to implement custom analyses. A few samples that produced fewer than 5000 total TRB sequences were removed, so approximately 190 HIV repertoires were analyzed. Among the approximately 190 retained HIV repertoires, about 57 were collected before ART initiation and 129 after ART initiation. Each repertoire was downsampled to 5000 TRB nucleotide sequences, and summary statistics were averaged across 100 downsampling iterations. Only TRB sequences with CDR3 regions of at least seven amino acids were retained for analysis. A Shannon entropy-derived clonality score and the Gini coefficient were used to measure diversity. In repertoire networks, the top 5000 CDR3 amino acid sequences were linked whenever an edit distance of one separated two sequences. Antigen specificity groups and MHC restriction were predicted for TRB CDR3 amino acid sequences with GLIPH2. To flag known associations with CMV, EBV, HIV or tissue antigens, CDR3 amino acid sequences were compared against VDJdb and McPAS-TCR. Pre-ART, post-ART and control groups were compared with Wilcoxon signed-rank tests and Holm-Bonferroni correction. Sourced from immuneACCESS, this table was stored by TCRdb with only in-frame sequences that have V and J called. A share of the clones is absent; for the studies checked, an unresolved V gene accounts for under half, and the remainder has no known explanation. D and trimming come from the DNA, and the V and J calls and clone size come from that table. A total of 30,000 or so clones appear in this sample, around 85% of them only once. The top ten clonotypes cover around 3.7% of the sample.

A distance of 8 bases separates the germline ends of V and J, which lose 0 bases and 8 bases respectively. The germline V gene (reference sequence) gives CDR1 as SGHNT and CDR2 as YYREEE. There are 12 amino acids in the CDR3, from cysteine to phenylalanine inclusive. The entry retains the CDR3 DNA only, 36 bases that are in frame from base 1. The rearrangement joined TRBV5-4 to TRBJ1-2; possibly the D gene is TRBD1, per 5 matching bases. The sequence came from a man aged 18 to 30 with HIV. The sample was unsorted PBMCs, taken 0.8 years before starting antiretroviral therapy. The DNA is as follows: TGTGCCAGCAGCTTGGCCCGGGGGGGCTACACCTTC. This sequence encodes CASSLARGGYTF.